Presented here are 20 T cell receptor beta chains from one specimen sequenced in a study of identical twins. TCRdb itself ran the 5' RACE reads through MiXCR, one entry per CDR3 protein. This sample yields under 250,000 distinct CDR3 sequences, of which about 7.5% are seen a single time; about 2% belongs to the top ten. These data are also associated with another study on yellow fever vaccine responses in identical twins.

The sample consisted of memory (CD45RO+) T cells sorted from blood. The receptors stem from a woman younger than 30 in good health.

This clonotype was seen ten or more times. This chain links TRBV5-1 with TRBJ2-5; D is ambiguous. The germline gives CDR1 SGHRS, CDR2 YFSETQ. This CDR3 is built from 11 residues. Trimming stripped 1 base from V and 5 bases from J, with 3 bases between. CDR3 DNA: TGCGCCAGCAGCTTGTGGGAGACCCAGTACTTC. It specifies CASSLWETQYF.

This clonotype was observed many times. V usage is TRBV5-1 and J usage is TRBJ1-4; 11 bases line up with TRBD1. This CDR3 has 16 amino acids. V lost 4 bases, J lost 5 bases, and 7 bases stayed unmatched. The germline gives CDR1 SGHRS, CDR2 YFSETQ. CDR3: CASSRTGGAPNEKLFF. The DNA for the CDR3 is TGCGCCAGCAGCAGGACAGGGGGCGCGCCAAATGAAAAACTGTTTTTT.

This clonotype appeared a few times. The chain uses TRBV30 and TRBJ1-1; D perhaps matches TRBD1 (5 bases). In germline, CDR1 is GTSNPN, CDR2 SVGIG (reference sequence). There are 12 residues in the CDR3. In nucleotides, the CDR3 is TGTGCTAGGGATCAGGGGAACACTGAAGCTTTCTTT. This translates into CARDQGNTEAFF.

This clonotype was seen a handful of times. The CDR3 coding sequence is TGTGCCAGCAACGGGGAGGGGTACACCGGGGAGCTGTTTTTT. Amino acids: CASNGEGYTGELFF. This chain links TRBV25-1 with TRBJ2-2; 7 bases agree with TRBD2. V shed 7 bases and J 3 bases; nucleotides not matched to a gene: 5. The CDR3 spans 14 residues. The germline gives CDR1 MGHDK, CDR2 SYGVNS. The full variable domain, with the rest looked up from reference TRBV25-1 and TRBJ2-2, is EADIYQTPRYLVIGTGKKITLECSQTMGHDKMYWYQQDPGMELHLIHYSYGVNSTEKGDLSSESTVSRIRTEHFPLTLESARPSHTSQYLCASNGEGYTGELFFGEGSRLTVL.

This clonotype has at least ten counts. The chain links TRBV7-2 to TRBJ2-7; 9 bases match TRBD2. The CDR3 consists of 13 residues. Germline V lookup: CDR1 SGHTA, CDR2 FQGNSA. The V segment lost 4 bases and the J segment 2 bases; nucleotides outside the gene matches: 0. The CDR3: CASSWTSAYEQYF. For the CDR3, the DNA is TGTGCCAGCAGCTGGACTAGCGCCTACGAGCAGTACTTC.

This clonotype has more than one count but fewer than ten. This chain links TRBV9 with TRBJ1-4; no clear D. The germline V gene has CDR1 SGDLS and CDR2 YYNGEE. Trimming left V 0 bases short and J 4 bases short, with 4 bases between. The CDR3 contains 13 residues. The CDR3 coding sequence is TGTGCCAGCAGCGTAGACAGTAATGAAAAACTGTTTTTT. This gives the protein CASSVDSNEKLFF.

This clonotype showed up just a few times. The rearrangement uses TRBV12-3 or TRBV12-4 and TRBJ2-6; D call uncertain. CDR3 size: 15 residues. Trimming pared 6 bases from V and 4 bases from J, leaving 13 bases between. The DNA of the CDR3 is TGTGCCAGCAGCCCACTACAATCCGGGGCCAACGTCCTGACTTTC. Its protein product is CASSPLQSGANVLTF.

The chain combines TRBV25-1 with TRBJ1-5, with 9 bases lining up with TRBD1. This CDR3 comprises 16 residues. Germline CDR1 MGHDK, CDR2 SYGVNS. V lost 4 bases, J lost 3 bases, and 7 bases stayed unmatched. The DNA for the CDR3 is TGTGCCAGCAGTGGACCCGGGACAGGGCCCAATCAGCCCCAGCATTTT. Translated, it gives CASSGPGTGPNQPQHF. The whole variable domain, remainder taken from reference TRBV25-1 and TRBJ1-5, is EADIYQTPRYLVIGTGKKITLECSQTMGHDKMYWYQQDPGMELHLIHYSYGVNSTEKGDLSSESTVSRIRTEHFPLTLESARPSHTSQYLCASSGPGTGPNQPQHFGDGTRLSIL.

V gene TRBV4-1 combines with J gene TRBJ2-7; 9 bases fit TRBD2. The germline gives CDR1 MGHRA, CDR2 YSYEKL. V trimming: 0 bases; J trimming: 2 bases; junction bases outside the gene matches: 5. The CDR3 spans 16 residues. As DNA, the CDR3 is TGCGCCAGCAGCCAAGAAGGCCTAGCGGGACCCTACGAGCAGTACTTC. Translated: CASSQEGLAGPYEQYF.

The rearrangement uses TRBV12-3 or TRBV12-4 and TRBJ2-1, with D perhaps matching TRBD2 (5 bases). This CDR3 is 14 amino acids long. Trimming removed 7 bases from V and 0 bases from J, with 10 bases in between. The CDR3 DNA sequence: TGTGCCAGCAAACTAGGGAGCTCCTACAATGAGCAGTTCTTC. This sequence encodes CASKLGSSYNEQFF.

This chain joins TRBV19 and TRBJ2-2; 8 bases line up with TRBD2. Trimming cost V 7 bases and J 6 bases; bases outside gene matches: 7. CDR3 size: 14 residues. Looked up from germline, CDR1 is LNHDA and CDR2 is SQIVND (reference sequence). Here the CDR3 DNA reads TGTGCCAGTAATCGGGGACTAGTATCCGGGGAGCTGTTTTTT. Encoded protein: CASNRGLVSGELFF.

The V gene is TRBV5-1, the J gene TRBJ2-5; a weak D match, TRBD1 (5 bases). Germline values: CDR1 SGHRS, CDR2 YFSETQ. The length of the CDR3 is 15 residues. V was shortened by 2 bases and J by 5 bases, with 16 bases between the two germline ends. The CDR3 reads CASSLGSAGMETQYF. The CDR3 DNA sequence: TGCGCCAGCAGCTTAGGGTCGGCAGGGATGGAGACCCAGTACTTC.

In this sample, this clonotype turned up many times. This chain uses TRBV4-1 with TRBJ2-4; perhaps TRBD1 as D (5 bases). This CDR3 spans 13 amino acids. Trimming left V 2 bases short and J 4 bases short, with 6 bases between. CDR1 MGHRA and CDR2 YSYEKL come from the germline V gene. CDR3 in amino acids: CASSQTGKNIQYF. Written as DNA, the CDR3 is TGCGCCAGCAGCCAAACAGGAAAAAACATTCAGTACTTC.

This clonotype occurred many times. The rearrangement uses TRBV7-2 and TRBJ2-7; possible D gene TRBD2, 6 bases. Germline CDR1 reads SGHTA; CDR2 reads FQGNSA. The CDR3 extends over 13 amino acids. Trimming removed 5 bases from V and 5 bases from J, with 13 bases in between. CDR3 in amino acids: CASSAGGFDEQYF. In DNA, the CDR3 is TGTGCCAGCAGCGCCGGGGGTTTTGACGAGCAGTACTTC.

The table lists this clonotype with a few counts. The V gene is TRBV10-3, the J gene TRBJ2-3; D remains unclear. Germline lookup yields CDR1 ENHRY and CDR2 SYGVKD. The CDR3 is made up of 14 amino acids. V was trimmed by 6 bases and J by 2 bases, leaving 12 bases between them. Here the CDR3 reads CAISDGENTDTQYF. For the CDR3, the DNA is TGTGCCATCAGCGATGGTGAGAACACAGATACGCAGTATTTT.

This clonotype was detected a few times. This chain joins TRBV7-2 and TRBJ2-7; TRBD2 agrees at 9 bases. V was pared by 4 bases and J by 5 bases, with 9 bases of the junction left unmatched. This CDR3 spans 15 amino acids. CDR1 and CDR2 from the germline V gene are SGHTA and FQGNSA. CDR3 amino acids: CASSSSAGGPNEQYF. As DNA, the CDR3 is TGTGCCAGCAGCTCCTCGGCGGGAGGGCCGAACGAGCAGTACTTC.

The table lists this clonotype with many counts. The chain combines TRBV7-6 with TRBJ1-1; maybe TRBD1 (5 bases). Between the trimmed V and J ends, which lost 5 bases and 1 base, there was a span of 14 bases. The CDR3 has 15 residues. Germline CDR1 reads SGHVS; CDR2 reads FNYEAQ. CDR3 in DNA: TGTGCCAGCAGCGCTCGGACGGACAAGAACACTGAAGCTTTCTTT. As protein: CASSARTDKNTEAFF.

This clonotype was found a few times. V is TRBV19 and J is TRBJ2-6; D remains ambiguous. Trimming pared 6 bases from V and 0 bases from J, leaving 6 bases between. This CDR3 contains 14 residues. The germline V gene has CDR1 LNHDA and CDR2 SQIVND (reference sequence). The CDR3 DNA is TGTGCCAGTAGGCTTTTCTCTGGGGCCAACGTCCTGACTTTC. It yields the protein CASRLFSGANVLTF.

The sample holds many counts of this clonotype. The chain employs TRBV7-2 and TRBJ2-1, with a weak D call TRBD1 (6 bases). This CDR3 is built from 14 residues. Per the germline V gene, CDR1 is SGHTA and CDR2 is FQGNSA. Trimming removed 1 base at V and 7 bases at J, with 11 bases between. This CDR3 is CASSLDRAVNEQFF. CDR3 bases: TGTGCCAGCAGCTTAGACAGGGCCGTGAATGAGCAGTTCTTC.

The J gene is TRBJ2-7, the V gene TRBV27; D unclear. Trimming removed 3 bases at V and 6 bases at J, with 12 bases between. This CDR3 has 13 amino acids. Per germline, CDR1 MNHEY and CDR2 SMNVEV (reference sequence). CDR3 in DNA: TGTGCCAGCAGTTTTGTCCGAGACTCCGAGCAGTACTTC. It encodes CASSFVRDSEQYF.